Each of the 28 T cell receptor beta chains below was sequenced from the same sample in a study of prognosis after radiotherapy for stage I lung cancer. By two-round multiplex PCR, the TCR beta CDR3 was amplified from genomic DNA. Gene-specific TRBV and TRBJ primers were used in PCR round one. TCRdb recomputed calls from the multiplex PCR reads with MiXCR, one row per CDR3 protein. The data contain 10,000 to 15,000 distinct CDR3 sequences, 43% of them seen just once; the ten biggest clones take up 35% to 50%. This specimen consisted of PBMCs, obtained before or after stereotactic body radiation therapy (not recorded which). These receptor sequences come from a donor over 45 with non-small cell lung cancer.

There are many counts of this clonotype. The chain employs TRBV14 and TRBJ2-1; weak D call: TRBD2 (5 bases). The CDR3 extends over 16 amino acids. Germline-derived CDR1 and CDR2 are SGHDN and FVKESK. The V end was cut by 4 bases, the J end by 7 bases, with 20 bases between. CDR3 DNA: TGTGCCAGCAGCCCGGGATTTCCCCAAGTTTTTAATGAGCAGTTCTTC. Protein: CASSPGFPQVFNEQFF.

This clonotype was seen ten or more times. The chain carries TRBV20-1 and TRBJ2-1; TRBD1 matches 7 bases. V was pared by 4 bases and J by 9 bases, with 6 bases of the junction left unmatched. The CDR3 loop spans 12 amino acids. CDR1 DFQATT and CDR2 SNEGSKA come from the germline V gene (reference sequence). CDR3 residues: CSAKDRSIEQFF. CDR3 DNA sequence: TGCAGTGCTAAGGACAGGTCTATTGAGCAGTTCTTC.

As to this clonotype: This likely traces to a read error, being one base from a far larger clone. CDR3 DNA sequence: TGTTCCAGCAGTGCCTGGACAAGTCACTACGAGCAGTACTTC. Translated: CSSSAWTSHYEQYF. This sequence joins TRBV6-9 and TRBJ2-7; D may be TRBD1 (5 bases). This CDR3 spans 14 amino acids. CDR1 is MNHGY and CDR2 is SVAAGI in the germline V gene.

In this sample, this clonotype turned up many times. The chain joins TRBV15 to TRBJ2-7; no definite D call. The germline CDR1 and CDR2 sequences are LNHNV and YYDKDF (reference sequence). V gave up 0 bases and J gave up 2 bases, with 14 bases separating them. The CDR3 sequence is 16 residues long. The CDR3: CATSRDRVLAPYEQYF. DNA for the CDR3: TGTGCCACCAGCAGAGATCGCGTGTTGGCCCCCTACGAGCAGTACTTC.

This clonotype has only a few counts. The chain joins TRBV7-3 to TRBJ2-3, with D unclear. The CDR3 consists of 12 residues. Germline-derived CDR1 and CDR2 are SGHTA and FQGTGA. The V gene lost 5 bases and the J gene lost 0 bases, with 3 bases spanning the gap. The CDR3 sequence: CASSPSTDTQYF. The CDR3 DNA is TGTGCCAGCAGCCCTAGCACAGATACGCAGTATTTT.

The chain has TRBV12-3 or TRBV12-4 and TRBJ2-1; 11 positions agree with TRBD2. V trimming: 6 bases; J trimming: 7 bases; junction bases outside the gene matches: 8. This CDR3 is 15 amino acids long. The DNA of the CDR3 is TGTGCCAGCAGGTTGGGACTAGCGGAAAATAATGAGCAGTTCTTC. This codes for CASRLGLAENNEQFF.

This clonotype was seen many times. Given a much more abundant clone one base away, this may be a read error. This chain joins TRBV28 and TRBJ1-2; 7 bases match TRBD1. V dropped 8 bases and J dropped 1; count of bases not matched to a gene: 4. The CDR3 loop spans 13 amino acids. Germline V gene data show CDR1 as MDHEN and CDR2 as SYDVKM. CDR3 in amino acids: CASGRQGNYGYTF. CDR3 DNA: TGTGCCAGCGGACGACAGGGTAACTATGGCTACACCTTC.

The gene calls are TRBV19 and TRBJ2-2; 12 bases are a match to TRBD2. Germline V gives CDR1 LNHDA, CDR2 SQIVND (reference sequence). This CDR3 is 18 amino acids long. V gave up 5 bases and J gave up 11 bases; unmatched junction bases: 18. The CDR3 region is CASSFWTSGDPNTVELFF. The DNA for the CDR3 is TGTGCCAGTAGTTTCTGGACTAGCGGGGATCCGAACACCGTTGAGCTGTTTTTT.

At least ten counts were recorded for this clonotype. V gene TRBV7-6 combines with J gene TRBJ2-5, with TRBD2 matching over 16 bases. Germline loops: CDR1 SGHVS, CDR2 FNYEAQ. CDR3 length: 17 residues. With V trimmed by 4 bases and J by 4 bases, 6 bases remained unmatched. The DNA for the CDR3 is TGTGCCAGCAGCTATAGCGGGACTAGCGGGGGGGTAGAGACCCAGTACTTC. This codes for CASSYSGTSGGVETQYF.

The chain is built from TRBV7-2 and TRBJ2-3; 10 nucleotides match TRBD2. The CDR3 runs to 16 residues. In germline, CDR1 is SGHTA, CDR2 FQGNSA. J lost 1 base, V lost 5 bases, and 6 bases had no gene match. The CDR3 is CTSSPLAGAGTDTQYF. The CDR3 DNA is TGTACCAGCAGCCCCCTAGCGGGGGCCGGCACAGATACGCAGTATTTT.

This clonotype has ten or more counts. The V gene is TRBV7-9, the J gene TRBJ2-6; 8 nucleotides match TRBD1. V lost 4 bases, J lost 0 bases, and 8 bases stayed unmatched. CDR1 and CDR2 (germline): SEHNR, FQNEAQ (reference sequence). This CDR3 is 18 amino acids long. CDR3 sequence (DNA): TGTGCCAGCAGCTACTGGACAGGGCTCAGCTCTGGGGCCAACGTCCTGACTTTC. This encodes CASSYWTGLSSGANVLTF.

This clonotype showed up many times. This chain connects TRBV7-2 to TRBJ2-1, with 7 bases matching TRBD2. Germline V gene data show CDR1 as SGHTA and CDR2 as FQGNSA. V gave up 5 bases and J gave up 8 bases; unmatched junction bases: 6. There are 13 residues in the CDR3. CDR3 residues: CASSGLVRYEQFF. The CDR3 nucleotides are TGTGCCAGCAGCGGACTAGTGAGATATGAGCAGTTCTTC.

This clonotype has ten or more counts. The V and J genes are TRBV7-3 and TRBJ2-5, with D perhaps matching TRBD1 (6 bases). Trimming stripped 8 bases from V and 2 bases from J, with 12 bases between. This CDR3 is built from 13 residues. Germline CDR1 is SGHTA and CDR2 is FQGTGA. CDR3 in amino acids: CASSQGTQETQYF. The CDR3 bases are TGTGCCAGCTCGCAGGGGACGCAAGAGACCCAGTACTTC.

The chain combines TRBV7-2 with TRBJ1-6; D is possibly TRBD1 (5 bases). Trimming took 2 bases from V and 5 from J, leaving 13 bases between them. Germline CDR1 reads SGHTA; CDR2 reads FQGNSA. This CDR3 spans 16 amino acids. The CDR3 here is CASSLLGAFNNSPLHF. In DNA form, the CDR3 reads TGTGCCAGCAGCTTACTAGGGGCCTTCAATAATTCACCCCTCCACTTT.

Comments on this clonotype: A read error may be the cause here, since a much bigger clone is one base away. CDR3 DNA sequence: TGTGCCATCTGGTGTACTAGCGCGAGCTCCTACGAGCAGTACTTC. Translating it yields CAIWCTSASSYEQYF. This sequence joins TRBV6-1 and TRBJ2-7; TRBD2 agrees at 7 bases. The germline gives CDR1 MNHNS, CDR2 SASEGT. The junction had 12 bases not matched to a gene; V was cut back by 10 bases and J by 0 bases. This CDR3 has 15 residues.

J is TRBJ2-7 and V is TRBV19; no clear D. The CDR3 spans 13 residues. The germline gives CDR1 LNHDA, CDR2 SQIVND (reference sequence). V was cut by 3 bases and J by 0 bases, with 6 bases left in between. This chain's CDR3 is CASSITTSYEQYF. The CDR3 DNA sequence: TGTGCCAGTAGTATTACGACCTCCTACGAGCAGTACTTC.

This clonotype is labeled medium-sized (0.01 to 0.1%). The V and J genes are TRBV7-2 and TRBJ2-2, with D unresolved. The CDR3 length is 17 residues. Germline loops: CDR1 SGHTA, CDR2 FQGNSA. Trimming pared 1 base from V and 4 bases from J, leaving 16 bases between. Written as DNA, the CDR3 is TGTGCCAGCAGCTTAGTACCTAACTTTTTGAGCACCGGGGAGCTGTTTTTT. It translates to CASSLVPNFLSTGELFF.

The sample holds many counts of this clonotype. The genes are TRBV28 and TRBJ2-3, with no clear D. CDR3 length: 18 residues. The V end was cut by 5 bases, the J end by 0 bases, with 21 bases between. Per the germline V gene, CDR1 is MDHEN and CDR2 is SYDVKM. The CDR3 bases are TGTGCCAGCAGTACAAGGCACCTACGACCCTTTAGCACAGATACGCAGTATTTT. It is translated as CASSTRHLRPFSTDTQYF. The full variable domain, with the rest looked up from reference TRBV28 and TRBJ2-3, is DVKVTQSSRYLVKRTGEKVFLECVQDMDHENMFWYRQDPGLGLRLIYFSYDVKMKEKGDIPEGYSVSREKKERFSLILESASTNQTSMYLCASSTRHLRPFSTDTQYFGPGTRLTVL.

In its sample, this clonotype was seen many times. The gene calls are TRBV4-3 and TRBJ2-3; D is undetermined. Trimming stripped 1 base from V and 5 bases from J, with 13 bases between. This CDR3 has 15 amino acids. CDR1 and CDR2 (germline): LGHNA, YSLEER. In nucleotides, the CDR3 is TGCGCCAGCAGCCAAGTTGGGCCCTATGGAGATACGCAGTATTTT. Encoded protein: CASSQVGPYGDTQYF.

The CDR3 here is CASSRTGDTGELFF. The CDR3 DNA reads as TGCGCCAGCAGTCGGACAGGGGACACCGGGGAGCTGTTTTTT. This sequence joins TRBV5-1 and TRBJ2-2; 9 nucleotides align to TRBD1. With V trimmed by 5 bases and J by 3 bases, 2 bases remained unmatched. Germline lookup yields CDR1 SGHRS and CDR2 YFSETQ. The CDR3 is made up of 14 amino acids.

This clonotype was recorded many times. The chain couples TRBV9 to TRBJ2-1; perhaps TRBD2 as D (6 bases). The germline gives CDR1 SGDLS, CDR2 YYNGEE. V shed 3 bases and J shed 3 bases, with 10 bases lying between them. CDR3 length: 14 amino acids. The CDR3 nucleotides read TGTGCCAGCAGCGCCCGACTAGTCTACAATGAGCAGTTCTTC. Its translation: CASSARLVYNEQFF.

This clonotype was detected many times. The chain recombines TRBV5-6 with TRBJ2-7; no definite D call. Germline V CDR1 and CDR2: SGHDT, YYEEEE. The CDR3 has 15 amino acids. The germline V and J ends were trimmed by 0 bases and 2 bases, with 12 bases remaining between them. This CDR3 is CASSLAPTGPYEQYF. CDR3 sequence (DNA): TGTGCCAGCAGCTTGGCCCCGACGGGTCCCTACGAGCAGTACTTC.

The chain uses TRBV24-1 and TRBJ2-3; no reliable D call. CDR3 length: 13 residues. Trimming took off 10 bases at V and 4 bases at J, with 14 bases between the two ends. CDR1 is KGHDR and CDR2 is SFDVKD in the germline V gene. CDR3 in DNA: TGTGCCACAAGTTTACGGTTCGCAGATACGCAGTATTTT. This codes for CATSLRFADTQYF.

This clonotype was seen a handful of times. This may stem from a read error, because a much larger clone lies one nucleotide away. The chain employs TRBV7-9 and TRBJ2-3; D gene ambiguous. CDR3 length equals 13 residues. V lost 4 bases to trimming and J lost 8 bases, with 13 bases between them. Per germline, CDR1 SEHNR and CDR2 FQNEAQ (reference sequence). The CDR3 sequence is CASSYESGVTQYF. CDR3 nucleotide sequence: TGTGCCAGCAGCTACGAGTCTGGCGTTACGCAGTATTTT.

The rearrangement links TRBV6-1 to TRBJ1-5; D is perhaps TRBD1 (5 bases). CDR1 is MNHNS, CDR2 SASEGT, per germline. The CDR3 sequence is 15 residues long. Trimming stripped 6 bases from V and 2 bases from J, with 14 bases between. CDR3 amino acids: CASRPGGARNQPQHF. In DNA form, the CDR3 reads TGTGCCAGCAGACCCGGAGGGGCCCGCAATCAGCCCCAGCATTTT.

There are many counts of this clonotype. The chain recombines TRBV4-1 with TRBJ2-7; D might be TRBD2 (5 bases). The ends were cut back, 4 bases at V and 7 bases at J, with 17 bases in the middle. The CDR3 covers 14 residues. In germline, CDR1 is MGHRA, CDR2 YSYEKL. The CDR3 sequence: CASSRTPVELEQYF. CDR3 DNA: TGCGCCAGCAGCCGGACTCCCGTAGAGTTAGAGCAGTACTTC.

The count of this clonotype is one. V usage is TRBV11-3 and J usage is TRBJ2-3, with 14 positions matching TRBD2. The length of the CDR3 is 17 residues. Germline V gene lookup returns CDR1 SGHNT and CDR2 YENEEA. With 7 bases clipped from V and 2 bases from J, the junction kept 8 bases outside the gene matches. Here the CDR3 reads CASNQGLAGGVTDTQYF. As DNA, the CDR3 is TGTGCCAGCAATCAAGGACTAGCGGGGGGAGTCACAGATACGCAGTATTTT.

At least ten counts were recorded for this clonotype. CDR3 in DNA: TGCGCCAGCAGCTTTGGTCAGGGTCCCTACGAGCAGTACTTC. Translation gives CASSFGQGPYEQYF. The chain couples TRBV5-1 to TRBJ2-7, with D possibly TRBD1 on 5 matching bases. The CDR3 consists of 14 residues. Germline assignment: CDR1 SGHRS and CDR2 YFSETQ. Trimming took 2 bases from V and 2 from J, leaving 11 bases between them.